This T cell receptor (beta chain) was identified in a study of T cell repertoires and Cas9 in healthy adults. Study-level information: Characterization of SpCas9-reactive CD4 and CD8 T cells covered multi-effector potency, cytotoxicity and lineage. Broader study findings: In vitro, SpCas9-reactive Tregs were reported to curb effector T cell proliferation and function.

This clone showed up just a few times. The antigen is undetermined. The protocol was immunoSEQ multiplex PCR, while the TCRdb copy is restricted to in-frame clones and leaves out a portion. The table lists about 22,000 clones, under 95% of them singletons. Germline values: CDR1 SGHKS, CDR2 YYEKEE (reference sequence). V was trimmed by 0 bases and J by 1 base, leaving 17 bases between them. The CDR3 has 17 residues. The sequence came from a human donor in good health. The chain employs TRBV5-5 and TRBJ2-7, with D possibly matching TRBD1 (6 bases). The sequencing sample was made of CD4+ effector T cells (CD127+, CD25-, CD137-, CD154-) from PBMCs; culture status not recorded. CDR3 sequence (DNA): TGTGCCAGCAGCTTGGTAGGGGGTCCCCAAGGGTCCTACGAGCAGTACGTC. Its protein product is CASSLVGGPQGSYEQYV.